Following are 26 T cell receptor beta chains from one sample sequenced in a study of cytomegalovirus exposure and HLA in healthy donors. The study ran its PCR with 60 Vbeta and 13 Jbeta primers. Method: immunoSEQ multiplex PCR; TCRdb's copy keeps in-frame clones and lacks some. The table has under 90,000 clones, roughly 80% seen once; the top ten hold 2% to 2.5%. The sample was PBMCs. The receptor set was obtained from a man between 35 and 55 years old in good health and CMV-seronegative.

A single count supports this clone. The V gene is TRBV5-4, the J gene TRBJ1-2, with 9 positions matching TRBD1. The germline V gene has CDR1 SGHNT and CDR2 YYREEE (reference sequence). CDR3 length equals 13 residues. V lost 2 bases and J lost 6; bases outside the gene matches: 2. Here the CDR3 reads CASSLGQGNGYTF. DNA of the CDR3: TGTGCCAGCAGCTTAGGACAGGGGAATGGCTACACCTTC.

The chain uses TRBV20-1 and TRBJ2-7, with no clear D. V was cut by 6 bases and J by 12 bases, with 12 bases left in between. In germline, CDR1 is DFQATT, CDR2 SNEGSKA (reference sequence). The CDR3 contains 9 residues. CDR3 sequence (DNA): TGCAGTGCCCCGACGAAGCGGTACTTC. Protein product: CSAPTKRYF.

CDR3 sequence: CASSPYREGTEAFF. The CDR3, as DNA: TGTGCCAGCTCACCCTACAGGGAAGGCACTGAAGCTTTCTTT. The chain links TRBV18 to TRBJ1-1; tentative D call: TRBD1 (6 bases). Germline assignment: CDR1 KGHSH and CDR2 LQKENI. There are 14 residues in the CDR3. V dropped 3 bases and J dropped 4 bases, with 12 bases sitting between them.

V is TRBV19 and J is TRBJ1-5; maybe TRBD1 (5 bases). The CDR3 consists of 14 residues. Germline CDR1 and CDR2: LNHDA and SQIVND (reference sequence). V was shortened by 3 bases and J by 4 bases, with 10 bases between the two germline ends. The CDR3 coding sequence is TGTGCCAGTAGTATCGTAACAGGTAATCAGCCCCAGCATTTT. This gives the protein CASSIVTGNQPQHF.

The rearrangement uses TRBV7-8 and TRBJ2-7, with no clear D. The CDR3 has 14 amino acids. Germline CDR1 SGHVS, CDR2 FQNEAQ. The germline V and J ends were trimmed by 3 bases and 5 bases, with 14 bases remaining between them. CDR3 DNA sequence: TGTGCCAGCAGCTTTCCCCAATCAACTCACGAGCAGTACTTC. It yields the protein CASSFPQSTHEQYF.

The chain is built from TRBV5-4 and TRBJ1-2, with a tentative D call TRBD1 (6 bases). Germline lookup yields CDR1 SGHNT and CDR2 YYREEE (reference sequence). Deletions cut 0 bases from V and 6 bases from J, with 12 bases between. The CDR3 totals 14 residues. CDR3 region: CASSLAGGADGYTF. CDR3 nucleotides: TGTGCCAGCAGCTTGGCGGGGGGCGCTGATGGCTACACCTTC. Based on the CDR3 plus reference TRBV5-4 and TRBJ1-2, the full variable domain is ETGVTQSPTHLIKTRGQQVTLRCSSQSGHNTVSWYQQALGQGPQFIFQYYREEENGRGNFPPRFSGLQFPNYSSELNVNALELDDSALYLCASSLAGGADGYTFGSGTRLTVV.

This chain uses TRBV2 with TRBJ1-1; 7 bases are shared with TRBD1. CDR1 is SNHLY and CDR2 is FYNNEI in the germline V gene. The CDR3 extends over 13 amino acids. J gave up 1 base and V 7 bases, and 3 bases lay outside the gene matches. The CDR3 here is CASMGQPNTEAFF. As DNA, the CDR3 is TGTGCCAGCATGGGACAGCCGAACACTGAAGCTTTCTTT. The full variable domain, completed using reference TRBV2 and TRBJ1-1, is EPEVTQTPSHQVTQMGQEVILRCVPISNHLYFYWYRQILGQKVEFLVSFYNNEISEKSEIFDDQFSVERPDGSNFTLKIRSTKLEDSAMYFCASMGQPNTEAFFGQGTRLTVV.

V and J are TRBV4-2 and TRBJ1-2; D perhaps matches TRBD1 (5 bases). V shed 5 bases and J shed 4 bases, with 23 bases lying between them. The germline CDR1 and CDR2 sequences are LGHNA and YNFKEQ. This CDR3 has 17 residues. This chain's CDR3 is CASSSPEAGMLSYGYTF. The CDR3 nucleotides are TGTGCCAGCAGCTCGCCCGAGGCAGGGATGTTGTCCTATGGCTACACCTTC.

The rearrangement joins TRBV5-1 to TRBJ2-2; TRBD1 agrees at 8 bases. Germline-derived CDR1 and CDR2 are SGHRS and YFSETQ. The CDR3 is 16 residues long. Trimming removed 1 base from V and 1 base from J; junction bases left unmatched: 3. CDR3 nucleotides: TGCGCCAGCAGCTTGTTACAGGGGGAGAACACCGGGGAGCTGTTTTTT. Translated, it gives CASSLLQGENTGELFF.

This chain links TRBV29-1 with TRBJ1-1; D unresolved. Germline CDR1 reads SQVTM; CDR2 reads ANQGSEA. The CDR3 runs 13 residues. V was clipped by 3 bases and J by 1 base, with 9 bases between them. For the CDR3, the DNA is TGCAGCGTTGAGGAGCTCAGGAACACTGAAGCTTTCTTT. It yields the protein CSVEELRNTEAFF.

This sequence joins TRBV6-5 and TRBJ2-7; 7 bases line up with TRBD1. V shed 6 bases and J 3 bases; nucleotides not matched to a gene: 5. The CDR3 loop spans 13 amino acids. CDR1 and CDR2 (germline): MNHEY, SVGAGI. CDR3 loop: CASSSTGNYEQYF. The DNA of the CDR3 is TGTGCCAGCAGCTCGACAGGGAACTACGAGCAGTACTTC.

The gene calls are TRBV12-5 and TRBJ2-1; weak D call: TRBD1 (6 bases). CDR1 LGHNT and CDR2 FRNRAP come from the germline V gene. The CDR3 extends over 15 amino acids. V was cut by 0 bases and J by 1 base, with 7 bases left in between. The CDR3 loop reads CASGLVQGSYNEQFF. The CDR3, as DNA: TGTGCTAGTGGTTTGGTACAGGGATCCTACAATGAGCAGTTCTTC.

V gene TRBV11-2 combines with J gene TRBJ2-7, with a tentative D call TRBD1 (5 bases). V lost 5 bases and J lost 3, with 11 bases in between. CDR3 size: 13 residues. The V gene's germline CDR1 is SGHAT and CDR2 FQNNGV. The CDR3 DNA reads TGTGCCAGCAGCCCCTCAGGGTTCTACGAGCAGTACTTC. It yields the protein CASSPSGFYEQYF.

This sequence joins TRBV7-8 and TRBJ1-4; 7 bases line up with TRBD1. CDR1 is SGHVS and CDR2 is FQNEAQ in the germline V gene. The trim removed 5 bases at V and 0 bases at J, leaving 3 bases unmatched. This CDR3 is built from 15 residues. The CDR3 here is CASSRGTATNEKLFF. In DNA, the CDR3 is TGTGCCAGCAGCCGAGGGACAGCAACTAATGAAAAACTGTTTTTT.

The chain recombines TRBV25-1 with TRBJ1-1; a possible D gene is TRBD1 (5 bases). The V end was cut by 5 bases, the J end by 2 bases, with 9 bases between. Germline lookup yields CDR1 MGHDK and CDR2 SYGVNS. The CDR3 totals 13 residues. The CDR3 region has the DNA TGTGCCAGCAGTATGACAGAAAACACTGAAGCTTTCTTT. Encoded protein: CASSMTENTEAFF.

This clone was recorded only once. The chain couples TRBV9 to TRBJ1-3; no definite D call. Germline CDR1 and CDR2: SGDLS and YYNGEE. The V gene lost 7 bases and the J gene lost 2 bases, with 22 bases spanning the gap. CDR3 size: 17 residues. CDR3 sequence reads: CASRSSSGGNPGNTIYF. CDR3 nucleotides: TGTGCCAGCCGGAGCTCGAGCGGCGGGAATCCTGGAAACACCATATATTTT.

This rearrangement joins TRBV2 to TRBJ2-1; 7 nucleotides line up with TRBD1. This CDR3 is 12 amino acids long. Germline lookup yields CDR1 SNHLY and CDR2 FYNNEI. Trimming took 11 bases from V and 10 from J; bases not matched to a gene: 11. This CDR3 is CADKGAVQEQFF. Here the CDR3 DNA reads TGTGCCGATAAGGGGGCGGTTCAAGAGCAGTTCTTC.

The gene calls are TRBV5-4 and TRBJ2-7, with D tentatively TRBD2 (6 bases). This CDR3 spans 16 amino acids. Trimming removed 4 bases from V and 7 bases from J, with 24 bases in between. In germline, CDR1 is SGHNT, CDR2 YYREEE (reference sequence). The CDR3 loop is CASSPEGRESGREQYF. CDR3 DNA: TGTGCCAGCAGCCCCGAAGGGCGGGAAAGCGGAAGGGAGCAGTACTTC.

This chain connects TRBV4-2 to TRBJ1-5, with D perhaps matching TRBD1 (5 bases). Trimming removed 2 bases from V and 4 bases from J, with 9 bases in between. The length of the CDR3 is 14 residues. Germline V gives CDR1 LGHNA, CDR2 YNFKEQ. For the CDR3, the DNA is TGTGCCAGCAGCCAAAACAAGGGGAATCAGCCCCAGCATTTT. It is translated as CASSQNKGNQPQHF.

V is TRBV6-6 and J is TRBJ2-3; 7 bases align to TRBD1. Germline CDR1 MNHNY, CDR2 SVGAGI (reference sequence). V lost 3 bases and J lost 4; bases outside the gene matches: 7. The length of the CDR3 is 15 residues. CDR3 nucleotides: TGTGCCAGCAGTTATCGACAGGGCCCCCCAGATACGCAGTATTTT. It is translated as CASSYRQGPPDTQYF.

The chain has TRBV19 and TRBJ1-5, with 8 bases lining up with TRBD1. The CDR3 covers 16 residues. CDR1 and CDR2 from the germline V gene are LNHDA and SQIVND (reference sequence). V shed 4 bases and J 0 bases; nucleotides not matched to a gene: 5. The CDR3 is CASSTRTGNSNQPQHF. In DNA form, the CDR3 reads TGTGCCAGTAGTACGAGGACAGGGAATAGCAATCAGCCCCAGCATTTT.

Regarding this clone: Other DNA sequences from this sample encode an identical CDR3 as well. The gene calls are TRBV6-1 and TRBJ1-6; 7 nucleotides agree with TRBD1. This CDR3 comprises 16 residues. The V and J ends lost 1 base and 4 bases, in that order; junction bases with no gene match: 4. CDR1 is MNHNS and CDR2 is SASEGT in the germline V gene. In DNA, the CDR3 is TGTGCCAGCAGTGAAGACACAGGGGCTTATAATTCACCCCTCCACTTT. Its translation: CASSEDTGAYNSPLHF.

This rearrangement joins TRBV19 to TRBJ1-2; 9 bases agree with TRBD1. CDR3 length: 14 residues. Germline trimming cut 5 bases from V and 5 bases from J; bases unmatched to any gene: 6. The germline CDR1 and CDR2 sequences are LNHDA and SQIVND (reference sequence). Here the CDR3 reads CASSPPGTGYGYTF. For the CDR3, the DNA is TGTGCCAGTAGTCCCCCCGGGACAGGGTATGGCTACACCTTC.

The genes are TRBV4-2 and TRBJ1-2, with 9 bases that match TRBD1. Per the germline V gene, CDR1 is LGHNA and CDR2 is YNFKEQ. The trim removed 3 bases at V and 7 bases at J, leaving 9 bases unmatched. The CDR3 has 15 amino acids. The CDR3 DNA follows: TGTGCCAGCAGCCAGGGGGGGGACAGGGCCCCTGGCTACACCTTC. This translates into CASSQGGDRAPGYTF.

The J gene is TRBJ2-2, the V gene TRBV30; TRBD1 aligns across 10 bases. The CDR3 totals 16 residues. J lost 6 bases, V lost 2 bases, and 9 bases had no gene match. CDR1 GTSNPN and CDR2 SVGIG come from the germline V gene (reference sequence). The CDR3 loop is CAWSPMRTGGAGELFF. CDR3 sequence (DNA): TGTGCCTGGAGTCCGATGCGGACAGGGGGTGCCGGGGAGCTGTTTTTT.

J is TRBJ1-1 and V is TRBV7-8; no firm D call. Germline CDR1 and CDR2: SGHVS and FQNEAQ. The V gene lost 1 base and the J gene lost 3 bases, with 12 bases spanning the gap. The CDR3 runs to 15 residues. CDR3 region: CASSLVEAGDTEAFF. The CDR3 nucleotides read TGTGCCAGCAGCTTAGTAGAAGCCGGGGACACTGAAGCTTTCTTT.